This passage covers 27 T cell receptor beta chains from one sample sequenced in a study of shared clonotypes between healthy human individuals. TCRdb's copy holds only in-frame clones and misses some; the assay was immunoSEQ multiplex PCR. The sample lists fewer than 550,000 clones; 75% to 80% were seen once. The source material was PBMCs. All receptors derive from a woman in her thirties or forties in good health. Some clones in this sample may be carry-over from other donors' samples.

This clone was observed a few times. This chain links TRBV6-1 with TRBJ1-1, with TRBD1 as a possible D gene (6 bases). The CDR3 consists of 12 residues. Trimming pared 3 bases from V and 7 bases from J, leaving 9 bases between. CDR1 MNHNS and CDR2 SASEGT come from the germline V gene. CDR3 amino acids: CASSDWTDEAFF. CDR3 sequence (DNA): TGTGCCAGCAGTGATTGGACAGATGAAGCTTTCTTT.

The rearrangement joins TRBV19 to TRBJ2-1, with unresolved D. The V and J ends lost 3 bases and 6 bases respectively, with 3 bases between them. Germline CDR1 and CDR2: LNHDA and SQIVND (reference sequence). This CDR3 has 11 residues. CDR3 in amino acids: CASSISNEQFF. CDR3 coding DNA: TGTGCCAGTAGTATTAGCAATGAGCAGTTCTTC.

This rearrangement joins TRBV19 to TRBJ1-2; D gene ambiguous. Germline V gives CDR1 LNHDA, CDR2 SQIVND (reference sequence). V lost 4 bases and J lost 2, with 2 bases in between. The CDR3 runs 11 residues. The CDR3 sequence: CASSTNYGYTF. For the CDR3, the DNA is TGTGCCAGTAGTACCAACTATGGCTACACCTTC.

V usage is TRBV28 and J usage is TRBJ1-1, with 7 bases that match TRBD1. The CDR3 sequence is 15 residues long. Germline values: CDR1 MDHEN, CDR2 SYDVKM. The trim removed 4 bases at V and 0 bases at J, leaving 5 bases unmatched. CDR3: CASSSTGALNTEAFF. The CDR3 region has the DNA TGTGCCAGCAGTTCCACAGGGGCTCTGAACACTGAAGCTTTCTTT.

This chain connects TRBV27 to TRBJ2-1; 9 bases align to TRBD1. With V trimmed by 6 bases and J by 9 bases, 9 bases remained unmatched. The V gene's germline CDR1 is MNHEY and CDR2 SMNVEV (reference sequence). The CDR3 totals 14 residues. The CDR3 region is CASSMGQGLFEQFF. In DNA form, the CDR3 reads TGTGCCAGCAGCATGGGACAGGGTCTTTTTGAGCAGTTCTTC.

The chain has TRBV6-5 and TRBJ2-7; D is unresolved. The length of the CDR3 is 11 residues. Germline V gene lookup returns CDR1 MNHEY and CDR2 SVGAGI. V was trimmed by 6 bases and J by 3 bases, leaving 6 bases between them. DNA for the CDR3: TGTGCCAGCAGAAGATACTACGAGCAGTACTTC. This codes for CASRRYYEQYF.

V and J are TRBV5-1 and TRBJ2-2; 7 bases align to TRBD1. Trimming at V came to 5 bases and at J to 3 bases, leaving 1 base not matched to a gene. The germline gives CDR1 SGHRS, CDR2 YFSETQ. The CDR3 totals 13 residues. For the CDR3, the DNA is TGCGCCAGCAGTGGACAGGACACCGGGGAGCTGTTTTTT. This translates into CASSGQDTGELFF. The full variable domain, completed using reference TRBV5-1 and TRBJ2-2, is KAGVTQTPRYLIKTRGQQVTLSCSPISGHRSVSWYQQTPGQGLQFLFEYFSETQRNKGNFPGRFSGRQFSNSRSEMNVSTLELGDSALYLCASSGQDTGELFFGEGSRLTVL.

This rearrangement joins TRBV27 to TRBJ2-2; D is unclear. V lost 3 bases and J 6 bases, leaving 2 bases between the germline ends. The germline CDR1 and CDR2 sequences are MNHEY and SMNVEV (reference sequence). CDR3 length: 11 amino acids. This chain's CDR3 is CASSFSGELFF. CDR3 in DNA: TGTGCCAGCAGTTTTTCCGGGGAGCTGTTTTTT.

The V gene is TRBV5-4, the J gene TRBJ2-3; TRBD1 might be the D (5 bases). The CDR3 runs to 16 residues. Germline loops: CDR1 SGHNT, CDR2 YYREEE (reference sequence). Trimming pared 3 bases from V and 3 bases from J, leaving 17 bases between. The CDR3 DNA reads TGTGCCAGCAGCTCCGAGGTCCGAGCAGGGACAGATACGCAGTATTTT. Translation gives CASSSEVRAGTDTQYF.

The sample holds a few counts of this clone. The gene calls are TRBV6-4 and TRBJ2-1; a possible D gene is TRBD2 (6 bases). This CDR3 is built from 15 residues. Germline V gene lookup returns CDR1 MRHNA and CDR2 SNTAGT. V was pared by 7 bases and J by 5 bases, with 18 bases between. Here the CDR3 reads CASTESAGGNNEQFF. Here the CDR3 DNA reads TGTGCCAGCACCGAATCGGCAGGCGGGAACAATGAGCAGTTCTTC.

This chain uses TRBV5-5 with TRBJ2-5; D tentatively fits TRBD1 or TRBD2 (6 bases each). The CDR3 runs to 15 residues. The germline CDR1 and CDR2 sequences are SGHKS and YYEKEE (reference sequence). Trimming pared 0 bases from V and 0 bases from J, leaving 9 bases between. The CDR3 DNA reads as TGTGCCAGCAGCTTGGTAGGGGGGAACCAAGAGACCCAGTACTTC. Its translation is CASSLVGGNQETQYF.

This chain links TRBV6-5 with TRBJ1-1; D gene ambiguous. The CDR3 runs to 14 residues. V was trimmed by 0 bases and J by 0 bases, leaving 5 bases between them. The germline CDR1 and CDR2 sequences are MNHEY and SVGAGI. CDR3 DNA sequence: TGTGCCAGCAGTTACTCACCCGTGAACACTGAAGCTTTCTTT. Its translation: CASSYSPVNTEAFF.

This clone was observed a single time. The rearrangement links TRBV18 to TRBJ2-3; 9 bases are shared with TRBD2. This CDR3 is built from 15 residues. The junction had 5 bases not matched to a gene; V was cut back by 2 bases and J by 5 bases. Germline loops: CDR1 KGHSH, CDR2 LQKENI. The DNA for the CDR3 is TGTGCCAGCTCACCAATGCGGGAGGGAGTAGATACGCAGTATTTT. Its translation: CASSPMREGVDTQYF.

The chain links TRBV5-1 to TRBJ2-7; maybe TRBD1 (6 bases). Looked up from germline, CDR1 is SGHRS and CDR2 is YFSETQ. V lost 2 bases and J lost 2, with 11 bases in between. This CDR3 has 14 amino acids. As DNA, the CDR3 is TGCGCCAGCAGCTTCCAGGGGCGGACCTACGAGCAGTACTTC. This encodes CASSFQGRTYEQYF. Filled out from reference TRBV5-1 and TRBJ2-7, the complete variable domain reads KAGVTQTPRYLIKTRGQQVTLSCSPISGHRSVSWYQQTPGQGLQFLFEYFSETQRNKGNFPGRFSGRQFSNSRSEMNVSTLELGDSALYLCASSFQGRTYEQYFGPGTRLTVT.

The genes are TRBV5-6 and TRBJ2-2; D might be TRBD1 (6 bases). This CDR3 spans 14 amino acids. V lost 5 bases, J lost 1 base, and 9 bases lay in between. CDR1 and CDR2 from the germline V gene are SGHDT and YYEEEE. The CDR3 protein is CASRETGNTGELFF. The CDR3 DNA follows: TGTGCCAGCAGAGAGACAGGGAACACCGGGGAGCTGTTTTTT.

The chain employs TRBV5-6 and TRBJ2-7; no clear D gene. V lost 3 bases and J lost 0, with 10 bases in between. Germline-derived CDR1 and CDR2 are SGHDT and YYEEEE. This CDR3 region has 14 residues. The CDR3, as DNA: TGTGCCAGCAGCTGGGCATTCGACTCCTACGAGCAGTACTTC. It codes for CASSWAFDSYEQYF.

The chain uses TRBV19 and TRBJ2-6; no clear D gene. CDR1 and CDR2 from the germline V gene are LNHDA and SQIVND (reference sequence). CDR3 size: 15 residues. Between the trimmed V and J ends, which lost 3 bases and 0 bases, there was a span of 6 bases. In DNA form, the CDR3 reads TGTGCCAGTAGTATCTTTCACTCTGGGGCCAACGTCCTGACTTTC. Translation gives CASSIFHSGANVLTF.

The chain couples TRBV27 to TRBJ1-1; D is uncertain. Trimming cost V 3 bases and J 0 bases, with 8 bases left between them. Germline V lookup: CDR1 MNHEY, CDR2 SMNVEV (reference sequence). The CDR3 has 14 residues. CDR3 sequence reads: CASSFIGMNTEAFF. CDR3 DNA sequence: TGTGCCAGCAGTTTCATTGGGATGAACACTGAAGCTTTCTTT.

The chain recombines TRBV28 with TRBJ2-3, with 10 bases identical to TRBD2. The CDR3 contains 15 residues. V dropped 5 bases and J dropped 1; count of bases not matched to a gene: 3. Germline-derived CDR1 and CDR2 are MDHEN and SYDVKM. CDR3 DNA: TGTGCCAGCAGTAGCGGGAGGGCCGGCACAGATACGCAGTATTTT. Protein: CASSSGRAGTDTQYF.

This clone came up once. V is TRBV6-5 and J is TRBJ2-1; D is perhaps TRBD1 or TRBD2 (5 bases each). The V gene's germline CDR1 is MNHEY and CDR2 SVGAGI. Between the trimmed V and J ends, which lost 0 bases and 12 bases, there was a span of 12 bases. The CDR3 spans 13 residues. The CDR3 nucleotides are TGTGCCAGCAGTTACTCGGGACCAAGCGGGCAGTTCTTC. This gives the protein CASSYSGPSGQFF.

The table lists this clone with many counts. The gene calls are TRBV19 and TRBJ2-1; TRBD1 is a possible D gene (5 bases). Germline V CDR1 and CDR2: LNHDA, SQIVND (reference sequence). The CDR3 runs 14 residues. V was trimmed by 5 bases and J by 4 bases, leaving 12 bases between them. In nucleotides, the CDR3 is TGTGCCAGTAGTCAAAGACAGATATACAATGAGCAGTTCTTC. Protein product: CASSQRQIYNEQFF.

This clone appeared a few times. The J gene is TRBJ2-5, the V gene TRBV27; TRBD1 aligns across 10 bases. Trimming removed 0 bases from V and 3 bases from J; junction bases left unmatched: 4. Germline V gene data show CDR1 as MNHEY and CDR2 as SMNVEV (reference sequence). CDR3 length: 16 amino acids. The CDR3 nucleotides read TGTGCCAGCAGTTTATCTGGCGGACAGGGGGAAGAGACCCAGTACTTC. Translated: CASSLSGGQGEETQYF.

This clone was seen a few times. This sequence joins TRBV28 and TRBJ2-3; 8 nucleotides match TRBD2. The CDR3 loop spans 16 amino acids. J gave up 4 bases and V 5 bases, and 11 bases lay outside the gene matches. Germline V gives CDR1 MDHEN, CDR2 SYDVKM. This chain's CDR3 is CASSATFGGRPDTQYF. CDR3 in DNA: TGTGCCAGCAGTGCAACCTTTGGCGGGAGGCCAGATACGCAGTATTTT.

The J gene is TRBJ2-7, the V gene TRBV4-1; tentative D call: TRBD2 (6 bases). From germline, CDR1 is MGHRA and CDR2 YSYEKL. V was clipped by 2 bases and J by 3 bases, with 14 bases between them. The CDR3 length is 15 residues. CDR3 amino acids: CASSQFAGRGYEQYF. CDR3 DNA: TGCGCCAGCAGCCAATTCGCGGGAAGGGGCTACGAGCAGTACTTC.

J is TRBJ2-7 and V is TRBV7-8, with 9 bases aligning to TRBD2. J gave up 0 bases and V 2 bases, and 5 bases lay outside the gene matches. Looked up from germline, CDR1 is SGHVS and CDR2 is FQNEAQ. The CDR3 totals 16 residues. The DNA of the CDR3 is TGTGCCAGCAGCTTAAGGGCTAGCGGGAACTCCTACGAGCAGTACTTC. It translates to CASSLRASGNSYEQYF.

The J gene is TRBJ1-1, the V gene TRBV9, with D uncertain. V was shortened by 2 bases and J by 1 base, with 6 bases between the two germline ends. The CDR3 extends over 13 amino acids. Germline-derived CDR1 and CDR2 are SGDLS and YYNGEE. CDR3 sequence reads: CASSVHRNTEAFF. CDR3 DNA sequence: TGTGCCAGCAGCGTGCACAGGAACACTGAAGCTTTCTTT.

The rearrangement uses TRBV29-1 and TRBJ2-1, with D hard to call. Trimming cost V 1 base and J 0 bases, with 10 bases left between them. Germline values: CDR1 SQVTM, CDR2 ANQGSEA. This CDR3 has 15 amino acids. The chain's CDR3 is CSVEVQTLSYNEQFF. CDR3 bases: TGCAGCGTTGAAGTCCAAACCCTCTCCTACAATGAGCAGTTCTTC.